The 27 T cell receptor beta chains listed next were all sequenced from one sample in a study of cytomegalovirus exposure and HLA in healthy donors. PCR amplification relied on 60 Vbeta primers (plus 13 Jbeta primers). Here immunoSEQ multiplex PCR was the method, and the copy in TCRdb shows in-frame clones only, minus some. This sample has some 130,000 clones, with roughly 83% found just once. Sequencing was performed on PBMCs. These receptors were taken from a middle-aged man in good health and CMV-seronegative.

This sequence joins TRBV5-8 and TRBJ1-3; no reliable D call. Trimming removed 5 bases at V and 3 bases at J, with 6 bases between. The length of the CDR3 is 12 residues. The V gene's germline CDR1 is SGHTS and CDR2 YDEGEE. The DNA for the CDR3 is TGTGCCAGCAGATCCATTGGAAACACCATATATTTT. Translated: CASRSIGNTIYF.

This chain connects TRBV4-3 to TRBJ2-1; 8 positions match TRBD2. J lost 8 bases, V lost 4 bases, and 7 bases had no gene match. The CDR3 covers 14 residues. CDR1 and CDR2 (germline): LGHNA, YSLEER. Written as DNA, the CDR3 is TGCGCCAGCAGCCGAGCCCCCGGGGGGGATGAGCAGTTCTTC. This encodes CASSRAPGGDEQFF.

The chain is built from TRBV27 and TRBJ2-1, with D possibly being TRBD2 (7 bases). CDR1 is MNHEY, CDR2 SMNVEV, per germline (reference sequence). This CDR3 is built from 13 residues. V lost 5 bases and J lost 7, with 12 bases in between. CDR3 coding DNA: TGTGCCAGCAGTCCGGAGGGGGGGAATGAGCAGTTCTTC. It translates to CASSPEGGNEQFF.

The chain joins TRBV19 to TRBJ1-2; 8 bases match TRBD1. With 6 bases clipped from V and 0 bases from J, the junction kept 9 bases outside the gene matches. The germline V gene encodes CDR1 LNHDA and CDR2 SQIVND (reference sequence). The CDR3 is 16 amino acids. The CDR3 loop reads CASSDIGQGPNYGYTF. CDR3 DNA: TGTGCCAGTAGCGATATAGGACAGGGCCCTAACTATGGCTACACCTTC. Drawing the rest from reference TRBV19 and TRBJ1-2, the complete variable domain is DGGITQSPKYLFRKEGQNVTLSCEQNLNHDAMYWYRQDPGQGLRLIYYSQIVNDFQKGDIAEGYSVSREKKESFPLTVTSAQKNPTAFYLCASSDIGQGPNYGYTFGSGTRLTVV.

The chain has TRBV14 and TRBJ1-6, with TRBD1 identical over 8 bases. The CDR3 sequence is 15 residues long. V gave up 4 bases and J gave up 5 bases; unmatched junction bases: 4. Looked up from germline, CDR1 is SGHDN and CDR2 is FVKESK. CDR3: CASSLTGVDNSPLHF. Written as DNA, the CDR3 is TGTGCCAGCAGCCTGACAGGGGTGGATAATTCACCCCTCCACTTT.

The J gene is TRBJ2-7, the V gene TRBV15; TRBD2 is a possible D gene (5 bases). V was trimmed by 1 base and J by 6 bases, leaving 7 bases between them. Germline V gene data show CDR1 as LNHNV and CDR2 as YYDKDF (reference sequence). The CDR3 is 12 residues long. The CDR3 sequence: CATSRGESEQYF. In nucleotides, the CDR3 is TGTGCCACCAGCAGAGGGGAGAGCGAGCAGTACTTC.

The rearrangement links TRBV5-1 to TRBJ2-5; no definite D call. Trimming left V 1 base short and J 3 bases short, with 7 bases between. The CDR3 length is 13 residues. Germline-derived CDR1 and CDR2 are SGHRS and YFSETQ. DNA for the CDR3: TGCGCCAGCAGCTTGTTTGCGGAAGAGACCCAGTACTTC. This sequence encodes CASSLFAEETQYF.

About this clone: This sample also contains other DNA sequences that code for the same CDR3. The chain joins TRBV6-5 to TRBJ1-2; D gene ambiguous. The germline gives CDR1 MNHEY, CDR2 SVGAGI. Trimming shortened V by 0 bases and J by 9 bases, and 11 bases separated the two germline ends. The CDR3 runs to 13 residues. The CDR3 spells CASSYSREMRYTF. The CDR3 DNA reads TGTGCCAGCAGTTACTCGAGGGAGATGCGCTACACCTTC.

This clone was observed a handful of times. A junction end diverges from the germline sequence, so it may reflect a read error. The J gene is TRBJ2-7, the V gene TRBV7-6, with D possibly matching TRBD2 (6 bases). Germline V gene lookup returns CDR1 SGHVS and CDR2 FNYEAQ. The CDR3 extends over 11 amino acids. As DNA, the CDR3 is TGTGCCAGCAGCTCCCAAGGAGGGATTGACTTC. This sequence encodes CASSSQGGIDF.

This clone has only a few counts. V and J are TRBV28 and TRBJ1-2, with D perhaps TRBD1 (6 bases). Germline V lookup: CDR1 MDHEN, CDR2 SYDVKM. The ends were cut back, 5 bases at V and 7 bases at J, with 14 bases in the middle. The CDR3 sequence is 13 residues long. The CDR3 sequence: CASSPGGRSGYTF. CDR3 DNA sequence: TGTGCCAGCAGTCCCGGGGGGCGGAGTGGCTACACCTTC.

The V call is TRBV30, the J call TRBJ2-1; 7 bases line up with TRBD2. The CDR3 extends over 15 amino acids. Losses at the gene ends were 1 base for V and 2 bases for J; bases not matched to a gene: 5. CDR1 is GTSNPN and CDR2 is SVGIG in the germline V gene (reference sequence). CDR3 in amino acids: CAWSEMGGPYNEQFF. The CDR3 DNA follows: TGTGCCTGGAGTGAGATGGGAGGGCCCTACAATGAGCAGTTCTTC.

This clone has a single count. CDR3 loop: CASSLPGQGHTEAFF. The CDR3 DNA sequence: TGCGCCAGCAGCCTACCGGGACAGGGGCACACTGAAGCTTTCTTT. This chain uses TRBV4-1 with TRBJ1-1; TRBD1 matches 10 bases. CDR3 size: 15 residues. The junction had 5 bases not matched to a gene; V was cut back by 4 bases and J by 3 bases. In germline, CDR1 is MGHRA, CDR2 YSYEKL.

This clone was counted between two and nine times. The chain links TRBV7-8 to TRBJ1-1; 8 nucleotides match TRBD1. The CDR3 runs to 16 residues. The germline V gene has CDR1 SGHVS and CDR2 FQNEAQ. After removal of 2 bases from V and 6 bases from J, the junction contained 11 bases not matched to a gene. The CDR3 region has the DNA TGTGCCAGCAGCTTAACCAGACAGGGGAGGGACCCTGAAGCTTTCTTT. Encoded protein: CASSLTRQGRDPEAFF.

This clone has a single count. The rearrangement uses TRBV30 and TRBJ2-1, with TRBD2 matching over 9 bases. This CDR3 is built from 18 residues. With 1 base clipped from V and 6 bases from J, the junction kept 16 bases outside the gene matches. CDR1 is GTSNPN and CDR2 is SVGIG in the germline V gene (reference sequence). CDR3 nucleotides: TGTGCCTGGAGTGAGGTAGCGGGAGATCTGTTCTTTGGCAATGAGCAGTTCTTC. Protein sequence: CAWSEVAGDLFFGNEQFF.

The chain combines TRBV2 with TRBJ2-2; 9 bases map to TRBD2. The trim removed 9 bases at V and 6 bases at J, leaving 11 bases unmatched. The CDR3 sequence is 15 residues long. Germline V gene lookup returns CDR1 SNHLY and CDR2 FYNNEI. Here the CDR3 DNA reads TGTGCCAGTGCAAGGGAGACTAGCGGTTCCGGGGAGCTGTTTTTT. The encoded protein is CASARETSGSGELFF.

The J gene is TRBJ2-7, the V gene TRBV7-3; possible D gene TRBD1, 7 bases. Germline V gene data show CDR1 as SGHTA and CDR2 as FQGTGA. There are 12 residues in the CDR3. V lost 5 bases and J lost 4, with 9 bases in between. For the CDR3, the DNA is TGTGCCAGCAGCCCAGGGGGGTACGAGCAGTACTTC. Residues: CASSPGGYEQYF.

The chain carries TRBV28 and TRBJ2-1; 10 positions match TRBD2. The germline gives CDR1 MDHEN, CDR2 SYDVKM. The CDR3 runs to 16 residues. The trim removed 2 bases at V and 3 bases at J, leaving 4 bases unmatched. The chain's CDR3 is CASSLPSSGSYNEQFF. The CDR3 coding sequence is TGTGCCAGCAGTTTACCCTCTAGCGGGAGCTACAATGAGCAGTTCTTC.

This chain joins TRBV7-2 and TRBJ2-7; TRBD1 matches 8 bases. V trimming: 5 bases; J trimming: 0 bases; junction bases outside the gene matches: 12. Germline V gene sequence: CDR1 SGHTA, CDR2 FQGNSA. This CDR3 region has 17 residues. CDR3 region: CASSLRQGQRGSYEQYF. CDR3 sequence (DNA): TGTGCCAGCAGCCTTAGACAGGGGCAGAGAGGCTCCTACGAGCAGTACTTC.

The gene calls are TRBV4-1 and TRBJ2-7; 13 bases match TRBD2. After removal of 1 base from V and 5 bases from J, the junction contained 23 bases not matched to a gene. This CDR3 has 22 amino acids. Germline V gene lookup returns CDR1 MGHRA and CDR2 YSYEKL. The CDR3 reads CASSQGGLKATLAGGPGNEQYF. CDR3 DNA: TGCGCCAGCAGCCAAGGAGGGCTGAAGGCCACACTAGCGGGAGGGCCGGGTAACGAGCAGTACTTC.

The V gene is TRBV7-2, the J gene TRBJ2-7; 8 bases match TRBD2. The germline V gene encodes CDR1 SGHTA and CDR2 FQGNSA. J gave up 6 bases and V 5 bases, and 15 bases lay outside the gene matches. This CDR3 contains 16 residues. CDR3 sequence reads: CASSRTSGASEGEQYF. DNA of the CDR3: TGTGCCAGCAGCCGAACTAGCGGCGCTTCCGAGGGCGAGCAGTACTTC.

The chain links TRBV7-6 to TRBJ1-3; D is unresolved. The CDR3 runs to 16 residues. CDR1 SGHVS and CDR2 FNYEAQ come from the germline V gene. V was clipped by 1 base and J by 0 bases, with 10 bases between them. The CDR3 sequence: CASSLGEAHSGNTIYF. CDR3 DNA: TGTGCCAGCAGCTTAGGGGAGGCGCACTCTGGAAACACCATATATTTT.

The sample holds a few counts of this clone. The gene calls are TRBV2 and TRBJ1-4; 7 bases line up with TRBD1. The CDR3 runs 13 residues. Germline V gene data show CDR1 as SNHLY and CDR2 as FYNNEI. V dropped 10 bases and J dropped 3; count of bases not matched to a gene: 5. The DNA of the CDR3 is TGTGCCACTCTGGGACAGCCTAATGAAAAACTGTTTTTT. Amino acids: CATLGQPNEKLFF.

This chain joins TRBV18 and TRBJ1-3, with TRBD1 matching 7 bases. V trimming: 2 bases; J trimming: 3 bases; junction bases outside the gene matches: 7. The CDR3 runs 16 residues. The V gene's germline CDR1 is KGHSH and CDR2 LQKENI. CDR3 nucleotide sequence: TGTGCCAGCTCACCAGCCGGGACAGACCTTGGAAACACCATATATTTT. Protein product: CASSPAGTDLGNTIYF.

This chain links TRBV7-2 with TRBJ2-2; maybe TRBD2 (6 bases). The V end was cut by 5 bases, the J end by 2 bases, with 12 bases between. Germline CDR1 is SGHTA and CDR2 is FQGNSA. The CDR3 has 15 amino acids. The CDR3: CASSPGTQNTGELFF. CDR3 sequence (DNA): TGTGCCAGCAGCCCCGGGACTCAAAACACCGGGGAGCTGTTTTTT.

This clone was seen a handful of times. The chain links TRBV7-2 to TRBJ2-2; 7 positions agree with TRBD2. Germline CDR1 reads SGHTA; CDR2 reads FQGNSA. The CDR3 runs 15 residues. V shed 5 bases, J shed 0 bases, and the junction held 3 bases outside the gene matches. The CDR3 is CASSGLGSNTGELFF. In nucleotides, the CDR3 is TGTGCCAGCAGCGGACTAGGCTCGAACACCGGGGAGCTGTTTTTT.

J is TRBJ2-7 and V is TRBV27; 9 bases map to TRBD1. Germline loops: CDR1 MNHEY, CDR2 SMNVEV (reference sequence). The CDR3 covers 14 residues. With 3 bases clipped from V and 7 bases from J, the junction kept 7 bases outside the gene matches. CDR3 DNA: TGTGCCAGCAGTTTCCGTGACAGGGGGGTTGAGCAGTACTTC. This gives the protein CASSFRDRGVEQYF.

The chain uses TRBV5-1 and TRBJ2-2; 13 bases line up with TRBD2. The CDR3 length is 19 residues. The V gene's germline CDR1 is SGHRS and CDR2 YFSETQ. After removal of 1 base from V and 0 bases from J, the junction contained 6 bases not matched to a gene. Here the CDR3 DNA reads TGCGCCAGCAGCTTGTGGACTAGCGGGGGAGGAGCGAACACCGGGGAGCTGTTTTTT. Translated: CASSLWTSGGGANTGELFF.